The 3 T cell receptor beta chains presented below share a single source sample, sequenced in a study of blood T cell repertoires in COVID-19. TCRdb's table, derived via immunoSEQ multiplex PCR, lists solely in-frame clones and lacks some. The data hold over 300,000 clones, with 90% observed a single time. Specimen: peripheral blood. Receptor source: a man aged 18 to 29 with active or convalescent COVID-19.

This chain connects TRBV18 to TRBJ1-1; TRBD1 might be the D (6 bases). The CDR3 consists of 15 residues. V was cut by 5 bases and J by 6 bases, with 19 bases left in between. Germline V CDR1 and CDR2: KGHSH, LQKENI. The CDR3 sequence is CASSLGAAGRAEAFF. CDR3 DNA: TGTGCCAGCTCATTGGGGGCCGCAGGGCGGGCTGAAGCTTTCTTT. The full variable domain, rest sourced from reference TRBV18 and TRBJ1-1, is NAGVMQNPRHLVRRRGQEARLRCSPMKGHSHVYWYRQLPEEGLKFMVYLQKENIIDESGMPKERFSAEFPKEGPSILRIQQVVRGDSAAYFCASSLGAAGRAEAFFGQGTRLTVV.

The genes are TRBV27 and TRBJ2-3, with D maybe TRBD1 (7 bases). Trimming took 5 bases from V and 6 from J, leaving 21 bases between them. From germline, CDR1 is MNHEY and CDR2 SMNVEV (reference sequence). This CDR3 contains 16 residues. In DNA form, the CDR3 reads TGTGCCAGCAGTCGGGCCGGGACAGTAAGCGGGGATACGCAGTATTTT. It is translated as CASSRAGTVSGDTQYF.

This clone showed up just once. The chain uses TRBV15 and TRBJ1-6, with D possibly matching TRBD1 (5 bases). Between the trimmed V and J ends, which lost 6 bases and 0 bases, there was a span of 12 bases. The CDR3 totals 16 residues. The V gene's germline CDR1 is LNHNV and CDR2 YYDKDF (reference sequence). This CDR3 is CATRKDRGSYNSPLHF. The CDR3, as DNA: TGTGCCACCAGAAAAGACAGAGGCTCCTATAATTCACCCCTCCACTTT.